This TCR beta chain emerged from a study of Graves' ophthalmopathy and Graves' hyperthyroidism. Whole-study findings and limits: A 13-signature model separated ophthalmopathy from stable hyperthyroidism, reaching around 90% sensitivity and 81.08% specificity cross-validated.

The sequenced template was RNA, covering the TCR beta CDR3 region. HTBI primers primed a first-round RT-PCR, and a second-round multiplex PCR followed. TCRdb re-derived calls from the multiplex PCR reads in MiXCR, one entry per CDR3 protein. The table records 150,000 to 200,000 distinct CDR3 sequences, roughly 37% of them present only once. V was trimmed by 0 bases and J by 6 bases, leaving 12 bases between them. The CDR3 is 15 residues long. This clonotype has a handful of counts. The antigen is unknown. The receptor comes from a woman between 40 and 55 years old with Graves' ophthalmopathy. The chain links TRBV12-3 or TRBV12-4 to TRBJ2-4; a possible D gene is TRBD1 (5 bases). Sequenced material: peripheral blood. The CDR3 loop is CASSLAVGQINIQYF. As DNA, the CDR3 is TGTGCCAGCAGTTTAGCGGTAGGACAAATAAACATTCAGTACTTC.